These 9 T cell receptor beta chains came from one sample sequenced in a study of cytomegalovirus exposure and HLA in healthy donors. 60 Vbeta and 13 Jbeta primers were used in PCR. The table came from immunoSEQ multiplex PCR; TCRdb's copy has only in-frame clones and leaves some out. The sample lists 100,000 or so clones, around 75% occurring once. Sequencing used PBMCs. These receptors originate from a man aged 40-49 years in good health and CMV-seronegative.

This clone was observed a handful of times. The chain recombines TRBV2 with TRBJ2-7; 7 bases match TRBD1. The trim removed 6 bases at V and 12 bases at J, leaving 8 bases unmatched. The CDR3 is made up of 11 amino acids. Germline V gene data show CDR1 as SNHLY and CDR2 as FYNNEI. The DNA of the CDR3 is TGTGCCAGCAGGGGACAGCCCTATTGGTACTTC. This encodes CASRGQPYWYF.

This rearrangement joins TRBV30 to TRBJ2-7, with TRBD2 identical over 7 bases. This CDR3 is 13 amino acids long. Germline V gene lookup returns CDR1 GTSNPN and CDR2 SVGIG (reference sequence). V shed 5 bases, J shed 3 bases, and the junction held 7 bases outside the gene matches. The CDR3: CAWAGLAVYEQYF. The CDR3 DNA follows: TGTGCCTGGGCTGGTCTAGCGGTCTACGAGCAGTACTTC.

This clone has a single count. The chain links TRBV19 to TRBJ1-3, with TRBD1 as a possible D gene (6 bases). V was cut by 6 bases and J by 0 bases, with 18 bases left in between. The CDR3 is 17 residues long. Germline V gene data show CDR1 as LNHDA and CDR2 as SQIVND (reference sequence). The DNA for the CDR3 is TGTGCCAGTAGCCGGGACACGGATTTGAGCTCTGGAAACACCATATATTTT. Amino acid sequence: CASSRDTDLSSGNTIYF.

V and J are TRBV5-6 and TRBJ2-3; weak D call: TRBD1 (6 bases). Germline V gives CDR1 SGHDT, CDR2 YYEEEE. The germline V and J ends were trimmed by 4 bases and 3 bases, with 24 bases remaining between them. This CDR3 has 18 residues. The CDR3 reads CASSPTDIGTLRTDTQYF. The DNA for the CDR3 is TGTGCCAGCAGCCCAACCGATATAGGGACACTTCGGACAGATACGCAGTATTTT.

The rearrangement uses TRBV6-6 and TRBJ1-5; unclear D gene. The germline V and J ends were trimmed by 4 bases and 8 bases, with 6 bases remaining between them. This CDR3 is 11 amino acids long. Germline-derived CDR1 and CDR2 are MNHNY and SVGAGI (reference sequence). The CDR3 nucleotides read TGTGCCAGCAGTTCCGGGGAGCCCCAGCATTTT. Encoded protein: CASSSGEPQHF.

The genes are TRBV7-3 and TRBJ2-7; 8 bases match TRBD1. CDR1 and CDR2 from the germline V gene are SGHTA and FQGTGA. V lost 1 base, J lost 0 bases, and 8 bases stayed unmatched. The CDR3 is made up of 17 amino acids. The CDR3 region is CASSLKAGTGSSYEQYF. The CDR3 DNA reads TGTGCCAGCAGCTTAAAGGCCGGGACAGGTAGCTCCTACGAGCAGTACTTC.

The V and J genes are TRBV30 and TRBJ2-4, with 7 bases identical to TRBD1. This CDR3 is 12 amino acids long. CDR1 is GTSNPN and CDR2 is SVGIG in the germline V gene (reference sequence). V was clipped by 4 bases and J by 6 bases; unmatched bases: 3. The CDR3 DNA is TGTGCCTGGACAAACAGGGGAAACATTCAGTACTTC. Its protein is CAWTNRGNIQYF.

The chain employs TRBV14 and TRBJ2-2; 8 nucleotides line up with TRBD1. CDR1 SGHDN and CDR2 FVKESK come from the germline V gene. The length of the CDR3 is 15 residues. Germline trimming cut 3 bases from V and 3 bases from J; bases unmatched to any gene: 3. The CDR3 bases are TGTGCCAGCAGCCACCGACAGGGGCACACCGGGGAGCTGTTTTTT. It specifies CASSHRQGHTGELFF.

CDR3 residues: CASSLGQFNSPLHF. In DNA form, the CDR3 reads TGTGCCAGCAGCCTGGGACAGTTTAATTCACCCCTCCACTTT. The chain links TRBV7-3 to TRBJ1-6, with 7 bases that match TRBD1. Germline CDR1 reads SGHTA; CDR2 reads FQGTGA. The CDR3 runs to 14 residues. The junction had 4 bases not matched to a gene; V was cut back by 5 bases and J by 6 bases.